The rows below give T cell receptor beta chains drawn from one sample of a study of CD8+ T cells in alopecia areata. Clones were read by immunoSEQ multiplex PCR, and TCRdb kept only the in-frame ones, dropping some. The sample lists about 150,000 clones; more than 55% were seen once. Material for sequencing was CD8+ T cells sorted from blood. The receptors were gathered from a human donor in good health. The CDR3 runs from the conserved cysteine through the conserved F or W. D genes are given only for firm matches. Only some rows state a clone size, as once, few, many or a class for expanded clones.

CDR3aa: CASSATGNYGYTF
CDR3nt: TGTGCCAGCAGCGCTACAGGGAACTATGGCTACACCTTC
d_gene: NA
abundance: NA
v_gene: TRBV7-9
j_gene: TRBJ1-2

CDR3aa: CASSPPVDEQFF
CDR3nt: TGTGCCAGCAGTCCTCCTGTCGATGAGCAGTTCTTC
d_gene: NA
abundance: NA
v_gene: TRBV2
j_gene: TRBJ2-1

CDR3aa: CASSLKYF
CDR3nt: TGTGCCAGCAGCTTAAAGTACTTC
d_gene: NA
abundance: NA
v_gene: TRBV11-2
j_gene: TRBJ2-5

CDR3aa: CASSYTSGRYEQYF
CDR3nt: TGCGCCAGCAGCTATACTAGCGGGCGATACGAGCAGTACTTC
d_gene: TRBD2
abundance: few
v_gene: TRBV5-1
j_gene: TRBJ2-7

CDR3aa: CASSYSMVTGSYEQYF
CDR3nt: TGTGCCAGCAGTTACTCGATGGTGACAGGGTCCTACGAGCAGTACTTC
d_gene: TRBD1
abundance: NA
v_gene: TRBV6-5
j_gene: TRBJ2-7

CDR3aa: CASSAHNEQFF
CDR3nt: TGCGCCAGCAGCGCCCACAATGAGCAGTTCTTC
d_gene: NA
abundance: large
v_gene: TRBV5-1
j_gene: TRBJ2-1

CDR3aa: CSVEGRRYGEQFF
CDR3nt: TGCAGCGTTGAGGGACGTAGGTATGGTGAGCAGTTCTTC
d_gene: NA
abundance: few
v_gene: TRBV29-1
j_gene: TRBJ2-1

CDR3aa: CASSYSPGQETQYF
CDR3nt: TGTGCCAGCAGTTACTCACCAGGGCAAGAGACCCAGTACTTC
d_gene: NA
abundance: NA
v_gene: TRBV6-6
j_gene: TRBJ2-5

CDR3aa: CASSQEPRGDSYGYTF
CDR3nt: TGCGCCAGCAGCCAAGAGCCCAGGGGGGACAGCTATGGCTACACCTTC
d_gene: TRBD1
abundance: once
v_gene: TRBV4-1
j_gene: TRBJ1-2

CDR3aa: CASSQERESWETQYF
CDR3nt: TGCGCCAGCAGCCAAGAGAGGGAGTCGTGGGAGACCCAGTACTTC
d_gene: NA
abundance: once
v_gene: TRBV4-1
j_gene: TRBJ2-5

CDR3aa: CASSLPGRAQYF
CDR3nt: TGTGCCAGCAGCCTACCGGGGAGGGCGCAGTATTTT
d_gene: TRBD2
abundance: NA
v_gene: TRBV11-2
j_gene: TRBJ2-3

CDR3aa: CSVDGGSSYNEQFF
CDR3nt: TGCAGCGTTGATGGGGGGAGCTCCTACAATGAGCAGTTCTTC
d_gene: NA
abundance: NA
v_gene: TRBV29-1
j_gene: TRBJ2-1

CDR3aa: CASSFWGSTDTQYF
CDR3nt: TGTGCCAGCAGCTTTTGGGGGAGCACAGATACGCAGTATTTT
d_gene: NA
abundance: NA
v_gene: TRBV13
j_gene: TRBJ2-3

CDR3aa: CASSQDRAGRGELFF
CDR3nt: TGTGCCAGCAGCCAAGATCGGGCGGGCCGCGGGGAGCTGTTTTTT
d_gene: NA
abundance: few
v_gene: TRBV4-2
j_gene: TRBJ2-2

CDR3aa: CASSPWDSAYEQYF
CDR3nt: TGTGCCAGCAGCCCCTGGGACAGCGCCTACGAGCAGTACTTC
d_gene: TRBD1
abundance: NA
v_gene: TRBV9
j_gene: TRBJ2-7

CDR3aa: CAWSVLGFSETQYF
CDR3nt: TGTGCCTGGAGTGTACTTGGGTTCTCGGAGACCCAGTACTTC
d_gene: NA
abundance: NA
v_gene: TRBV30
j_gene: TRBJ2-5

CDR3aa: CASRTSGYTDTQYF
CDR3nt: TGTGCTAGCCGGACTAGCGGGTACACAGATACGCAGTATTTT
d_gene: TRBD2
abundance: NA
v_gene: TRBV12-5
j_gene: TRBJ2-3

CDR3aa: CSARTGGEQYF
CDR3nt: TGCAGCGCAAGAACAGGGGGCGAGCAGTACTTC
d_gene: TRBD1
abundance: few
v_gene: TRBV29-1
j_gene: TRBJ2-7

CDR3aa: CASSQKSTSGSSDTQYF
CDR3nt: TGCGCCAGCAGCCAAAAATCGACTAGCGGGAGTTCAGATACGCAGTATTTT
d_gene: TRBD2
abundance: NA
v_gene: TRBV4-1
j_gene: TRBJ2-3

CDR3aa: CATSQGPQWFF
CDR3nt: TGTGCCACGTCTCAAGGTCCCCAGTGGTTCTTT
d_gene: NA
abundance: NA
v_gene: TRBV19
j_gene: TRBJ1-1

CDR3aa: CASSLERLDRTYEQYF
CDR3nt: TGTGCCAGCAGCTTGGAACGACTGGACCGTACCTACGAGCAGTACTTC
d_gene: NA
abundance: NA
v_gene: TRBV5-4
j_gene: TRBJ2-7

CDR3aa: CASSFLNQPQHF
CDR3nt: TGTGCCAGCAGTTTCCTAAATCAGCCCCAGCATTTT
d_gene: NA
abundance: NA
v_gene: TRBV27
j_gene: TRBJ1-5

CDR3aa: CASSYELAGNEQFF
CDR3nt: TGTGCCAGCAGTTATGAACTAGCGGGCAATGAGCAGTTCTTC
d_gene: TRBD2
abundance: once
v_gene: TRBV6-5
j_gene: TRBJ2-1

CDR3aa: CASSWTANYGYTF
CDR3nt: TGTGCCAGCAGCTGGACAGCTAACTATGGCTACACCTTC
d_gene: NA
abundance: NA
v_gene: TRBV7-6
j_gene: TRBJ1-2

CDR3aa: CASSQGVSYEQYF
CDR3nt: TGTGCCAGCAGCCAGGGCGTATCCTACGAGCAGTACTTC
d_gene: NA
abundance: NA
v_gene: TRBV14
j_gene: TRBJ2-7

CDR3aa: CASSSSTDQVLSHEQYF
CDR3nt: TGTGCCAGCAGTTCCTCTACCGATCAGGTCCTCTCTCACGAGCAGTACTTC
d_gene: NA
abundance: NA
v_gene: TRBV13
j_gene: TRBJ2-7

CDR3aa: CAISLGTSGFSYEQYF
CDR3nt: TGTGCCATCAGCCTGGGGACTAGCGGATTCTCCTACGAGCAGTACTTC
d_gene: TRBD2
abundance: NA
v_gene: TRBV10-3
j_gene: TRBJ2-7

CDR3aa: CASISHGAPNNEQFF
CDR3nt: TGCGCCAGCATCTCCCATGGGGCGCCAAACAATGAGCAGTTCTTC
d_gene: NA
abundance: NA
v_gene: TRBV10-2
j_gene: TRBJ2-1

CDR3aa: CASRPSSANTGELFF
CDR3nt: TGCGCCAGCCGTCCCAGTAGTGCGAACACCGGGGAGCTGTTTTTT
d_gene: NA
abundance: NA
v_gene: TRBV5-1
j_gene: TRBJ2-2

CDR3aa: CASSQVSRGTAETDTQYF
CDR3nt: TGTGCCAGCAGCCAAGTTTCGAGGGGGACTGCGGAGACAGATACGCAGTATTTT
d_gene: NA
abundance: NA
v_gene: TRBV4-2
j_gene: TRBJ2-3

CDR3aa: CASSQARSEQYF
CDR3nt: TGTGCCAGCAGCCAAGCACGTTCCGAGCAGTACTTC
d_gene: NA
abundance: NA
v_gene: TRBV7-8
j_gene: TRBJ2-7

CDR3aa: CASSEAGTGTYEQYF
CDR3nt: TGCGCCAGCAGCGAGGCCGGGACAGGGACCTACGAGCAGTACTTC
d_gene: TRBD1
abundance: NA
v_gene: TRBV10-2
j_gene: TRBJ2-7

CDR3aa: CSVAGRTEAFF
CDR3nt: TGCAGCGTAGCAGGGCGAACTGAAGCTTTCTTT
d_gene: NA
abundance: NA
v_gene: TRBV29-1
j_gene: TRBJ1-1

CDR3aa: CASSQDPGGELFF
CDR3nt: TGCGCCAGCAGCCAAGACCCCGGCGGGGAGCTGTTTTTT
d_gene: NA
abundance: NA
v_gene: TRBV4-1
j_gene: TRBJ2-2

CDR3aa: CSVEPQRGTDTQYF
CDR3nt: TGCAGCGTTGAGCCCCAGCGGGGCACAGATACGCAGTATTTT
d_gene: NA
abundance: NA
v_gene: TRBV29-1
j_gene: TRBJ2-3

CDR3aa: CASSLEFGSTDTQYF
CDR3nt: TGTGCCAGCAGCTTAGAGTTCGGGTCAACAGATACGCAGTATTTT
d_gene: NA
abundance: NA
v_gene: TRBV11-2
j_gene: TRBJ2-3

CDR3aa: CASRGSGELFF
CDR3nt: TGTGCCAGCAGGGGTAGCGGGGAGCTGTTTTTT
d_gene: NA
abundance: NA
v_gene: TRBV25-1
j_gene: TRBJ2-2

CDR3aa: CASPELGPVIVPDTQYF
CDR3nt: TGTGCCAGCCCTGAATTGGGGCCTGTTATTGTCCCAGATACGCAGTATTTT
d_gene: NA
abundance: NA
v_gene: TRBV2
j_gene: TRBJ2-3

CDR3aa: CAWIPALGAGGELFF
CDR3nt: TGTGCCTGGATTCCGGCTTTGGGGGCCGGCGGGGAGCTGTTTTTT
d_gene: NA
abundance: NA
v_gene: TRBV30
j_gene: TRBJ2-2

CDR3aa: CASSAGTSGIAETQYF
CDR3nt: TGTGCCAGCAGTGCCGGGACTAGCGGGATCGCAGAGACCCAGTACTTC
d_gene: TRBD2
abundance: NA
v_gene: TRBV25-1
j_gene: TRBJ2-5

CDR3aa: CSVETRIQGYTF
CDR3nt: TGCAGCGTTGAGACGCGAATACAGGGCTACACCTTC
d_gene: NA
abundance: NA
v_gene: TRBV29-1
j_gene: TRBJ1-2

CDR3aa: CASSTTGCRGAYEQYF
CDR3nt: TGTGCCAGCAGCACTACAGGGTGCAGAGGGGCCTACGAGCAGTACTTC
d_gene: NA
abundance: NA
v_gene: TRBV28
j_gene: TRBJ2-7

CDR3aa: CASGDAGANVLTF
CDR3nt: TGTGCCAGCGGTGATGCCGGGGCCAACGTCCTGACTTTC
d_gene: NA
abundance: NA
v_gene: TRBV27
j_gene: TRBJ2-6

CDR3aa: CASSQAVGQGYEQYF
CDR3nt: TGCGCCAGCAGCCAGGCGGTTGGACAGGGCTACGAGCAGTACTTC
d_gene: TRBD1
abundance: NA
v_gene: TRBV4-1
j_gene: TRBJ2-7

CDR3aa: CASSLTDAYDTQYF
CDR3nt: TGTGCCAGCAGCCTGACGGACGCCTACGATACGCAGTATTTT
d_gene: NA
abundance: NA
v_gene: TRBV5-6
j_gene: TRBJ2-3

CDR3aa: CAWNRSPAKNIQYF
CDR3nt: TGTGCCTGGAACAGGTCCCCAGCCAAAAACATTCAGTACTTC
d_gene: NA
abundance: NA
v_gene: TRBV30
j_gene: TRBJ2-4